The 2 T cell receptor beta chains below all came from one sample that was sequenced in a study of early T cells in non-severe SARS-CoV-2 infection. TCRdb reprocessed the 5' RACE reads via MiXCR and lists one record per CDR3 protein. The data show about 53,000 distinct CDR3 sequences, 12% seen once. The specimen comprised whole blood, sampled at baseline. All receptors come from an adult who was a healthcare worker with PCR-confirmed SARS-CoV-2 infection or an uninfected control (not recorded which).

The chain joins TRBV20-1 to TRBJ2-3, with D perhaps TRBD1 (6 bases). The germline V and J ends were trimmed by 7 bases and 6 bases, with 17 bases remaining between them. CDR1 and CDR2 from the germline V gene are DFQATT and SNEGSKA (reference sequence). CDR3 length equals 13 residues. CDR3 in amino acids: CSGNQGIADTQYF. Written as DNA, the CDR3 is TGCAGTGGTAACCAGGGGATTGCGGATACGCAGTATTTT.

The chain carries TRBV6-2 or TRBV6-3 and TRBJ1-4; no clear D gene. The CDR3 covers 15 residues. Germline V gene lookup returns CDR1 MNHEY and CDR2 SVGEGT. V shed 4 bases and J shed 5 bases, with 14 bases lying between them. The CDR3: CASSSGQGWNEKLFF. For the CDR3, the DNA is TGTGCCAGCAGTTCCGGGCAAGGGTGGAATGAAAAACTGTTTTTT.